The text below deals with one T cell receptor beta chain. Its antigen is undetermined. The data were obtained in a study of beta chain features in type 1 diabetes. Study conclusions and caveats: VDJ junctions in type 1 diabetes patients carried more deletions and fewer insertions.

The whole isolated RNA underwent reverse transcription, so sequencing captured expressed TCRB transcripts. Generated by immunoSEQ multiplex PCR, the TCRdb table keeps only in-frame clones and is missing some. The sample has hundreds of thousands of clones; around 28% are singletons. All sorted populations exceeded 98% purity. Germline assignment: CDR1 SGHVS and CDR2 FNYEAQ. J gave up 3 bases and V 1 base, and 1 base lay outside the gene matches. This CDR3 is built from 16 residues. The material sequenced was naive CD4+ T cells from blood. The chain has TRBV7-6 and TRBJ2-3; TRBD2 agrees at 13 bases. The source is a man aged 18-30 years in good health. The CDR3 DNA is TGTGCCAGCAGCTTAGTGGGACTAGCGGGAACAGATACGCAGTATTTT. Translated: CASSLVGLAGTDTQYF.